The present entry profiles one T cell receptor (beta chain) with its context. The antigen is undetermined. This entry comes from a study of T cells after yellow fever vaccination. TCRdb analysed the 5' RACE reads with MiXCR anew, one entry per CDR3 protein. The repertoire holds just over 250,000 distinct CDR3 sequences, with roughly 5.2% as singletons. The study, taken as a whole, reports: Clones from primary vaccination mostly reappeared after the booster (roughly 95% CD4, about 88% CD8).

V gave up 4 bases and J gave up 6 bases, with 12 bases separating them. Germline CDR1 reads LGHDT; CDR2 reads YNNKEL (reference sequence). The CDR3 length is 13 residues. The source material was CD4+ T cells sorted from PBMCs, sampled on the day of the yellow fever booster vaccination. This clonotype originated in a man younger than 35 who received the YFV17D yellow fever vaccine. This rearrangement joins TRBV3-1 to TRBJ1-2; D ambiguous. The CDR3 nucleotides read TGTGCCAGCAGCCCATCAAACTGGGATGGCTACACCTTC. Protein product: CASSPSNWDGYTF. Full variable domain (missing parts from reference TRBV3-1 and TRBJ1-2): DTAVSQTPKYLVTQMGNDKSIKCEQNLGHDTMYWYKQDSKKFLKIMFSYNNKELIINETVPNRFSPKSPDKAHLNLHINSLELGDSAVYFCASSPSNWDGYTFGSGTRLTVV.